This T cell receptor beta chain derives from a study of tumor and adjacent non-tumor tissue in lung cancer. The CDR3 sequence is 14 residues long. The V end was cut by 4 bases, the J end by 5 bases, with 13 bases between. Germline CDR1 MGHRA, CDR2 YSYEKL. Three rounds of nested PCR, following a modified ARM-PCR protocol, produced the TCRbeta library. TCRdb re-analysed the multiplex PCR reads in MiXCR, keeping a single row per CDR3 protein. Of over 110,000 distinct CDR3 sequences listed, around 66% are singletons. This clonotype was found a few times. RNA was extracted from bulk tissue without any cell sorting.

The sequencing input was lung tumor tissue. The origin of this receptor is a man aged 55 to 70 with small cell lung cancer. The V and J genes are TRBV4-1 and TRBJ2-3; TRBD2 might be the D (7 bases). The CDR3: CASSRGGGEDTQYF. The DNA for the CDR3 is TGCGCCAGCAGCCGTGGAGGGGGGGAAGATACGCAGTATTTT.